Included here is one T cell receptor (beta chain) sequence, with context. Its antigen remains unidentified. The sample is drawn from a study of response to subunit inactivated influenza vaccine. Whole-study findings and limits: New T cells are recruited in small numbers by each seasonal influenza vaccination, according to the authors' suggestion.

TCRdb passed the RT-PCR reads through MiXCR, listing each CDR3 protein once. The repertoire holds about 570,000 distinct CDR3 sequences, 10% to 12% seen once, with about 10% in the top ten. Germline loops: CDR1 LNHNV, CDR2 YYDKDF (reference sequence). CDR3 size: 16 residues. V lost 2 bases and J 0 bases, leaving 12 bases between the germline ends. Separately, the same data were catalogued under a study of T cells expressing NK-cell markers. Turning to that study: Making the TCR beta cDNA relied on 5'RACE template switching with UMIs. These clonotypes, the leaders elsewhere, also led the CD3+CD56-NKG2C+ fraction in several donors.

The starting material was PBMCs from blood, obtained on the day of vaccination. This TCR came from a man between 50 and 59 years old who received an inactivated influenza vaccine. The chain has TRBV15 and TRBJ2-3; the D gene is possibly TRBD1 (5 bases). The CDR3 DNA reads TGTGCCACCAGCAGATCACAGGCCCCCAGCACAGATACGCAGTATTTT. It translates to CATSRSQAPSTDTQYF.